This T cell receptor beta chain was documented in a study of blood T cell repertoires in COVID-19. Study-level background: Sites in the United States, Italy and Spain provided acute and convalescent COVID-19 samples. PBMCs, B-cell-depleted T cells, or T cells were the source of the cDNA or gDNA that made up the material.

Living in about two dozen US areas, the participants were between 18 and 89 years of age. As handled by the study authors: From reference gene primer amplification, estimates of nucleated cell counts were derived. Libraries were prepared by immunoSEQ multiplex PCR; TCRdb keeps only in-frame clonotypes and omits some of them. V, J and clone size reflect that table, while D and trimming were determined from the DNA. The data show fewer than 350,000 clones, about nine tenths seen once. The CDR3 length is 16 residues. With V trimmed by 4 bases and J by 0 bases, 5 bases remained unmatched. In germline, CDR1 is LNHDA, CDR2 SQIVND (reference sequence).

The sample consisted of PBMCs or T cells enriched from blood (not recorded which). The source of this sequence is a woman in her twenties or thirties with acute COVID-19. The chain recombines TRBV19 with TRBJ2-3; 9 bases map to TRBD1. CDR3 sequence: CASSNRTGESTDTQYF. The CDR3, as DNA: TGTGCCAGTAGTAACCGGACAGGGGAAAGCACAGATACGCAGTATTTT.